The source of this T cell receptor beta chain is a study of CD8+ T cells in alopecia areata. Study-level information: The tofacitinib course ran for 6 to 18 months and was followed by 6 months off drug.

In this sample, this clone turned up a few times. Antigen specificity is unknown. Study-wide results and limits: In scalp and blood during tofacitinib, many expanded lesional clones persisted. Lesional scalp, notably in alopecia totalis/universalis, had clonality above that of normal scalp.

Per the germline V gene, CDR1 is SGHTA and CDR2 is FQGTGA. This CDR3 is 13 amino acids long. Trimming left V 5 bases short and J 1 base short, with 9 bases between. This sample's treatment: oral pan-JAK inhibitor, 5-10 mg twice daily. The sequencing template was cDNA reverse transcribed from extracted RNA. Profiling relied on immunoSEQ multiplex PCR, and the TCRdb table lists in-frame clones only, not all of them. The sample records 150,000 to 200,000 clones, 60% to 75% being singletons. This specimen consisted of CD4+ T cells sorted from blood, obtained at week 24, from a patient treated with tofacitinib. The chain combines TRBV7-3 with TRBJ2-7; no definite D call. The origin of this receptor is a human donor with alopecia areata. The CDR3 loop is CASSPEDSYEQYF. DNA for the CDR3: TGTGCCAGCAGCCCAGAGGATTCCTACGAGCAGTACTTC.